Presented here are 23 T cell receptor beta chains from one specimen sequenced in a study of PD-L1 blockade in urothelial cancer. The method was immunoSEQ multiplex PCR; TCRdb's version includes in-frame clones alone and lacks a portion of them. Here the sample spans 35,000 to 50,000 clones, about four fifths being singletons. Sequenced here: PBMCs, sampled around atezolizumab (anti-PD-L1) treatment. These receptors all stem from a man between 65 and 85 years old with urothelial cancer.

The rearrangement joins TRBV28 to TRBJ2-3, with 7 bases that match TRBD2. CDR3 length: 15 amino acids. CDR1 MDHEN and CDR2 SYDVKM come from the germline V gene. V gave up 8 bases and J gave up 0 bases; unmatched junction bases: 8. CDR3 loop: CASGRGGVSTDTQYF. For the CDR3, the DNA is TGTGCCAGCGGGAGGGGCGGGGTTAGCACAGATACGCAGTATTTT. The whole variable domain, remainder taken from reference TRBV28 and TRBJ2-3, is DVKVTQSSRYLVKRTGEKVFLECVQDMDHENMFWYRQDPGLGLRLIYFSYDVKMKEKGDIPEGYSVSREKKERFSLILESASTNQTSMYLCASGRGGVSTDTQYFGPGTRLTVL.

This clone is a singleton in its sample. This rearrangement joins TRBV30 to TRBJ1-1; a weak D match, TRBD1 (6 bases). The CDR3 length is 13 residues. The V end lost 1 base, the J end lost 8 bases, and 14 bases lay between the germline ends. CDR1 and CDR2 from the germline V gene are GTSNPN and SVGIG (reference sequence). The CDR3 coding sequence is TGTGCCTGGAGTGGGTGGGGGGGCTCCGAAGCTTTCTTT. It is translated as CAWSGWGGSEAFF.

The V gene is TRBV2, the J gene TRBJ2-2; D remains ambiguous. Germline V gene data show CDR1 as SNHLY and CDR2 as FYNNEI. This CDR3 is built from 14 residues. Deletions cut 8 bases from V and 0 bases from J, with 10 bases between. The CDR3 DNA reads as TGTGCCAGCTGCCGACTTGCGAACACCGGGGAGCTGTTTTTT. Translating gives CASCRLANTGELFF.

The chain combines TRBV11-3 with TRBJ2-1; TRBD1 might be the D (5 bases). The CDR3 runs to 15 residues. Germline V gene lookup returns CDR1 SGHNT and CDR2 YENEEA. Trimming shortened V by 5 bases and J by 0 bases, and 11 bases separated the two germline ends. This CDR3 is CASSQGVDSYNEQFF. For the CDR3, the DNA is TGTGCCAGCAGCCAAGGGGTAGACTCCTACAATGAGCAGTTCTTC.

This rearrangement joins TRBV7-7 to TRBJ2-2, with a possible D match to TRBD2 (5 bases). This CDR3 comprises 14 residues. Germline V gene sequence: CDR1 SSHAT, CDR2 FNYEAQ (reference sequence). V lost 4 bases, J lost 8 bases, and 14 bases lay in between. DNA of the CDR3: TGTGCCAGCAGCTCAGACGCGGGCGTTGGGGAGCTGTTTTTT. As protein: CASSSDAGVGELFF.

This clone was found once. The rearrangement links TRBV6-5 to TRBJ2-2; D unclear. Trimming shortened V by 7 bases and J by 8 bases, and 11 bases separated the two germline ends. Germline values: CDR1 MNHEY, CDR2 SVGAGI. The CDR3 has 12 residues. CDR3 sequence reads: CASTAFGGELFF. CDR3 sequence (DNA): TGTGCCAGCACTGCCTTCGGGGGGGAGCTGTTTTTT.

In DNA form, the CDR3 reads TGTGCCAGCAGCCTACAGGGTTCATTCTCTGGAAACACCATATATTTT. Its translation is CASSLQGSFSGNTIYF. The chain recombines TRBV7-9 with TRBJ1-3, with a weak D call TRBD1 (6 bases). The germline V gene encodes CDR1 SEHNR and CDR2 FQNEAQ (reference sequence). Trimming removed 5 bases at V and 0 bases at J, with 14 bases between. CDR3 size: 16 residues.

The chain has TRBV6-6 and TRBJ1-1, with 7 bases matching TRBD1. CDR3 length: 16 amino acids. V was pared by 2 bases and J by 4 bases, with 10 bases of the junction left unmatched. CDR1 and CDR2 (germline): MNHNY, SVGAGI (reference sequence). CDR3 DNA sequence: TGTGCCAGCAGTTACCCCTCGACAGGGAAACCCACTGAAGCTTTCTTT. The encoded protein is CASSYPSTGKPTEAFF.

The V gene is TRBV7-9, the J gene TRBJ1-5; D is unclear. The germline V and J ends were trimmed by 8 bases and 3 bases, with 17 bases remaining between them. CDR3 length: 15 residues. Germline values: CDR1 SEHNR, CDR2 FQNEAQ (reference sequence). This CDR3 reads CASGWVEGLNQPQHF. CDR3 bases: TGTGCCAGCGGGTGGGTCGAGGGTCTCAATCAGCCCCAGCATTTT.

The chain couples TRBV28 to TRBJ2-1; 9 bases are shared with TRBD1. Trimming removed 6 bases from V and 7 bases from J; junction bases left unmatched: 10. The CDR3 is made up of 15 amino acids. Germline CDR1 MDHEN, CDR2 SYDVKM. DNA for the CDR3: TGTGCCAGCAGAATTACGGACAGGGGTCGGAATGAGCAGTTCTTC. Protein product: CASRITDRGRNEQFF.

The gene calls are TRBV11-2 and TRBJ2-7, with D possibly matching TRBD2 (6 bases). Germline CDR1 SGHAT, CDR2 FQNNGV. The V and J ends lost 0 bases and 2 bases respectively, with 8 bases between them. The CDR3 covers 14 residues. CDR3 protein: CASSLEGGAYEQYF. CDR3 bases: TGTGCCAGCAGCTTAGAGGGGGGAGCCTACGAGCAGTACTTC.

This clone has just one count. The CDR3 nucleotides are TGTGCCAGCAGTGAAAATACCGGTCTAGCGGGAAAAGAGACCCAGTACTTC. It specifies CASSENTGLAGKETQYF. The chain joins TRBV6-1 to TRBJ2-5, with 9 nucleotides matching TRBD2. The CDR3 is 17 residues long. With V trimmed by 2 bases and J by 3 bases, 10 bases remained unmatched. Germline CDR1 reads MNHNS; CDR2 reads SASEGT.

The chain recombines TRBV28 with TRBJ2-7, with TRBD1 as a possible D gene (6 bases). V was trimmed by 1 base and J by 6 bases, leaving 10 bases between them. Germline V lookup: CDR1 MDHEN, CDR2 SYDVKM. The CDR3 has 13 amino acids. This CDR3 reads CASSLSHRAEQYF. The CDR3 coding sequence is TGTGCCAGCAGTTTATCTCACAGGGCCGAGCAGTACTTC.

The chain joins TRBV19 to TRBJ1-2; D is undetermined. Germline V gene data show CDR1 as LNHDA and CDR2 as SQIVND (reference sequence). V dropped 2 bases and J dropped 6 bases, with 10 bases sitting between them. The CDR3 totals 13 residues. CDR3 in amino acids: CASSIRGLDGYTF. The CDR3 DNA reads TGTGCCAGTAGTATACGGGGTCTTGATGGCTACACCTTC.

This clone occurred once. The chain combines TRBV5-3 with TRBJ2-3; 8 nucleotides align to TRBD2. TRBV5-3 is marked as an open reading frame, function uncertain. The CDR3 is 18 residues long. The V gene end was trimmed by 1 base and the J gene end by 2 bases; junction bases not matched to a gene: 12. The CDR3 DNA follows: TGTGCCAGAAGCTTGTGGCGGAGGCGGCGGGAGGCCACAGATACGCAGTATTTT. Amino acid sequence: CARSLWRRRREATDTQYF.

This chain uses TRBV9 with TRBJ1-1; a weak D match, TRBD1 (6 bases). Germline V gives CDR1 SGDLS, CDR2 YYNGEE. V was clipped by 2 bases and J by 11 bases, with 19 bases between them. The CDR3 is 14 amino acids. Written as DNA, the CDR3 is TGTGCCAGCAGCGTGGGTCTGTCATCAGGGGAGGCTTTCTTT. The encoded protein is CASSVGLSSGEAFF. The full variable domain, with the rest looked up from reference TRBV9 and TRBJ1-1, is DSGVTQTPKHLITATGQRVTLRCSPRSGDLSVYWYQQSLDQGLQFLIQYYNGEERAKGNILERFSAQQFPDLHSELNLSSLELGDSALYFCASSVGLSSGEAFFGQGTRLTVV.

This sequence joins TRBV25-1 and TRBJ2-3, with 9 bases identical to TRBD2. The germline V gene encodes CDR1 MGHDK and CDR2 SYGVNS. CDR3 length: 16 residues. V lost 4 bases to trimming and J lost 2 bases; unmatched junction nucleotides: 7. CDR3 coding DNA: TGTGCCAGCAGTGCAATGGGACTAGCTCCCACAGATACGCAGTATTTT. The encoded protein is CASSAMGLAPTDTQYF.

This chain links TRBV14 with TRBJ2-5; tentative D call: TRBD1 (5 bases). Germline loops: CDR1 SGHDN, CDR2 FVKESK. Trimming took 5 bases from V and 7 from J, leaving 14 bases between them. The CDR3 runs to 13 residues. This CDR3 is CASSSVSQGTQYF. CDR3 nucleotides: TGTGCCAGCAGCTCGGTCTCTCAGGGGACCCAGTACTTC.

V usage is TRBV10-3 and J usage is TRBJ2-7; TRBD2 might be the D (5 bases). Germline CDR1 ENHRY, CDR2 SYGVKD. Between the trimmed V and J ends, which lost 3 bases and 2 bases, there was a span of 14 bases. The CDR3 contains 15 residues. CDR3 amino acids: CAISEGGRRAYEQYF. For the CDR3, the DNA is TGTGCCATCAGTGAAGGCGGCAGGCGGGCCTACGAGCAGTACTTC.

V usage is TRBV7-7 and J usage is TRBJ2-1, with 12 bases matching TRBD2. This CDR3 is 20 amino acids long. Germline CDR1 is SSHAT and CDR2 is FNYEAQ (reference sequence). V dropped 4 bases and J dropped 6; count of bases not matched to a gene: 19. CDR3 protein: CASSSSGSASGRAGRNEQFF. CDR3 coding DNA: TGTGCCAGCAGCTCTTCAGGCTCGGCTAGCGGGAGGGCCGGGCGCAATGAGCAGTTCTTC.

This clone appeared a single time. The V call is TRBV2, the J call TRBJ1-4; TRBD1 matches at 7 bases. This CDR3 has 13 residues. Looked up from germline, CDR1 is SNHLY and CDR2 is FYNNEI. Unmatched junction bases numbered 3, after V lost 7 bases and J lost 4 bases. The CDR3 region has the DNA TGTGCCAGCACCCGGGACAGTAATGAAAAACTGTTTTTT. It is translated as CASTRDSNEKLFF.

The chain recombines TRBV5-1 with TRBJ2-5; 8 bases match TRBD2. Germline loops: CDR1 SGHRS, CDR2 YFSETQ. V was clipped by 4 bases and J by 5 bases; unmatched bases: 7. The CDR3 covers 14 residues. The CDR3 DNA is TGCGCCAGCAGCCCCGGGGGGGGGCTGGAGACCCAGTACTTC. Protein product: CASSPGGGLETQYF.

The rearrangement uses TRBV7-3 and TRBJ2-2; 7 bases align to TRBD1. The germline V gene encodes CDR1 SGHTA and CDR2 FQGTGA. Trimming removed 1 base from V and 5 bases from J; junction bases left unmatched: 10. This CDR3 comprises 17 residues. CDR3 region: CASSLMGLQGRTGELFF. The CDR3 bases are TGTGCCAGCAGCTTAATGGGCCTACAGGGGCGGACCGGGGAGCTGTTTTTT.